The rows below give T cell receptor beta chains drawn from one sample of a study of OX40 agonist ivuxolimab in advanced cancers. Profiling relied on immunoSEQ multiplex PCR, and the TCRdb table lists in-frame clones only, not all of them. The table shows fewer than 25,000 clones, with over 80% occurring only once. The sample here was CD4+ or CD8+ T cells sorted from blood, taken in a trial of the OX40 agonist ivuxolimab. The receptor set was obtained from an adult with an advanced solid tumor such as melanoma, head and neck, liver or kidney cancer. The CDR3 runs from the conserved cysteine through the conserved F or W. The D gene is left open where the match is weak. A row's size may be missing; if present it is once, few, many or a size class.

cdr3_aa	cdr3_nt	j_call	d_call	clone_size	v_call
CASSKGTGYQETQYF	TGTGCCAGCAGTAAGGGGACAGGGTACCAAGAGACCCAGTACTTC	TRBJ2-5	TRBD1	NA	TRBV25-1
CASSGGTGDVNTEAFF	TGTGCCAGCAGCGGGGGGACAGGTGATGTCAACACTGAAGCTTTCTTT	TRBJ1-1	TRBD1	NA	TRBV5-4
CASSVGSSDTEAFF	TGTGCCAGCAGCGTAGGGTCTTCGGACACTGAAGCTTTCTTT	TRBJ1-1	NA	NA	TRBV9
CASSLLWETQYF	TGTGCCAGCAGCCTCCTTTGGGAGACCCAGTACTTC	TRBJ2-5	NA	NA	TRBV7-2
CAISQSGTGAEKLFF	TGTGCCATCAGCCAGTCCGGGACAGGGGCTGAAAAACTGTTTTTT	TRBJ1-4	TRBD1	NA	TRBV10-3
CATSWGGSMNTEAFF	TGTGCCACCAGTTGGGGCGGCAGCATGAACACTGAAGCTTTCTTT	TRBJ1-1	NA	NA	TRBV15
CATEDRRTNNEKLFF	TGTGCCACCGAGGACAGGCGGACCAATAATGAAAAACTGTTTTTT	TRBJ1-4	TRBD1	NA	TRBV15
CASSELAGCSPLHF	TGCGCCAGCAGTGAGTTGGCAGGGTGCTCACCCCTCCACTTT	TRBJ1-6	NA	NA	TRBV10-1
CASSRGGTNEKLFF	TGTGCCAGCAGTCGGGGGGGTACTAATGAAAAACTGTTTTTT	TRBJ1-4	NA	NA	TRBV7-9
CASRPLEKGGGSPLHF	TGCGCCAGCAGACCCCTGGAAAAGGGTGGCGGTTCACCCCTCCACTTT	TRBJ1-6	NA	NA	TRBV5-1
CATSGGAYEQYF	TGTGCCACTTCGGGGGGCGCCTACGAGCAGTACTTC	TRBJ2-7	NA	NA	TRBV6-6
CASSLWQTAYEQYF	TGTGCCAGCAGCTTGTGGCAAACGGCCTACGAGCAGTACTTC	TRBJ2-7	NA	NA	TRBV5-5
CASSYSDFNTEAFF	TGTGCCAGCAGTTACTCGGATTTTAACACTGAAGCTTTCTTT	TRBJ1-1	NA	once	TRBV6-5
CASTGSIDTQYF	TGTGCCAGCACCGGAAGTATAGATACGCAGTATTTT	TRBJ2-3	NA	NA	TRBV7-9
CASSSTGGAGANVLTF	TGTGCCAGCAGTTCGACAGGGGGCGCCGGGGCCAACGTCCTGACTTTC	TRBJ2-6	TRBD1	few	TRBV27
CASSFRTSGGSDEQYF	TGTGCCAGCAGCTTCCGGACTAGCGGGGGGTCGGACGAGCAGTACTTC	TRBJ2-7	TRBD2	NA	TRBV7-9
CASSEFQGGEKLFF	TGTGCCAGCAGTGAATTTCAGGGAGGGGAAAAACTGTTTTTT	TRBJ1-4	NA	once	TRBV6-1
CASSEETSGKITDTQYF	TGCGCCAGCAGTGAAGAGACTAGCGGGAAGATCACAGATACGCAGTATTTT	TRBJ2-3	TRBD2	NA	TRBV10-1
CASSFHLAGKDTDTQYF	TGTGCCAGCAGCTTCCATCTAGCGGGAAAAGACACAGATACGCAGTATTTT	TRBJ2-3	TRBD2	NA	TRBV7-8
CASSVLVGTRARDTQYF	TGTGCCAGCAGTGTACTGGTCGGGACACGGGCGCGGGATACGCAGTATTTT	TRBJ2-3	NA	once	TRBV6-1
CASSNLTSGSWYEQYF	TGTGCCAGCAGCAACCTGACTAGCGGGAGTTGGTACGAGCAGTACTTC	TRBJ2-7	TRBD2	once	TRBV9
CASSLGRLAYEQYF	TGTGCCAGCAGCTTAGGACGACTAGCCTACGAGCAGTACTTC	TRBJ2-7	NA	NA	TRBV11-2
CASSRGKWPQHF	TGTGCCAGTAGCCGGGGAAAATGGCCCCAGCATTTT	TRBJ1-5	NA	once	TRBV19
CASSLSGRGTETQYF	TGTGCCAGCAGTTTATCGGGCCGGGGAACAGAGACCCAGTACTTC	TRBJ2-5	NA	NA	TRBV27
CASSKPRGGGYQPQHF	TGTGCCAGCAGTAAACCGAGGGGCGGGGGCTATCAGCCCCAGCATTTT	TRBJ1-5	NA	NA	TRBV28
CASSWKGTSGLTDTQYF	TGTGCCAGCAGTTGGAAGGGTACTAGCGGACTGACAGATACGCAGTATTTT	TRBJ2-3	TRBD2	NA	TRBV28
CASSQSRGEPHSYEQYF	TGCGCCAGCAGCCAATCCCGGGGAGAGCCCCATTCCTACGAGCAGTACTTC	TRBJ2-7	NA	few	TRBV4-1
CASSSGGLGYGYTF	TGTGCCAGCAGCTCAGGGGGCTTGGGGTATGGCTACACCTTC	TRBJ1-2	TRBD1	NA	TRBV6-5
CASRGGANTEAFF	TGTGCCAGCAGGGGGGGGGCGAACACTGAAGCTTTCTTT	TRBJ1-1	NA	NA	TRBV6-1
CASSGDHETDTQYF	TGTGCCAGCAGTGGGGACCACGAAACAGATACGCAGTATTTT	TRBJ2-3	NA	NA	TRBV6-1
CASSQGPGTGVYNEQFF	TGCGCCAGCAGCCAAGGGCCGGGGACCGGGGTTTACAATGAGCAGTTCTTC	TRBJ2-1	NA	once	TRBV4-1
CASSLSAGNQETQYF	TGTGCTAGCAGCTTATCTGCAGGGAACCAAGAGACCCAGTACTTC	TRBJ2-5	NA	NA	TRBV7-7
CASSRTGRNQPQHF	TGTGCCAGCAGCCGTACGGGGCGGAATCAGCCCCAGCATTTT	TRBJ1-5	NA	once	TRBV7-9
CASSMGRSGYTF	TGTGCCAGCAGTATGGGACGCAGCGGCTACACCTTC	TRBJ1-2	NA	NA	TRBV6-5
CASSRTDTQYF	TGTGCCAGCAGCCGTACAGATACGCAGTATTTT	TRBJ2-3	NA	NA	TRBV7-9
CASSPNEGFEQYF	TGTGCCAGCTCACCAAATGAAGGGTTCGAGCAGTACTTC	TRBJ2-7	NA	NA	TRBV18
CASSPPGAPEEYF	TGTGCCAGCTCACCACCGGGGGCTCCTGAGGAGTACTTC	TRBJ2-4	NA	few	TRBV18
CASSALLAGGRDEQFF	TGTGCCAGCAGCGCCCTGCTAGCGGGAGGACGCGATGAGCAGTTCTTC	TRBJ2-1	TRBD2	NA	TRBV9
CASSGQDRMFEKLFF	TGTGCCAGCAGCGGACAGGACAGGATGTTTGAAAAACTGTTTTTT	TRBJ1-4	TRBD1	NA	TRBV7-9
CASSYSTRETQYF	TGTGCCAGCAGTTACTCGACCAGAGAGACCCAGTACTTC	TRBJ2-5	NA	NA	TRBV6-6
CASSVGQGARGYTF	TGTGCCAGCAGCGTGGGGCAGGGGGCGCGTGGCTACACCTTC	TRBJ1-2	TRBD1	NA	TRBV7-9
CAIFAGQGKNGYTF	TGTGCCATCTTTGCGGGACAGGGAAAGAATGGCTACACCTTC	TRBJ1-2	TRBD1	NA	TRBV10-3
CAWSPGRSQPQHF	TGTGCCTGGAGCCCCGGACGTTCTCAGCCCCAGCATTTT	TRBJ1-5	NA	NA	TRBV30
CASSLYWDEQFF	TGTGCCAGCAGCCTCTATTGGGATGAGCAGTTCTTC	TRBJ2-1	NA	NA	TRBV13
CASSDLAGEGDTQYF	TGTGCCAGCAGTGATCTGGCAGGAGAAGGAGATACGCAGTATTTT	TRBJ2-3	NA	NA	TRBV2
CASSEYYGGSSYEQYF	TGCGCCAGCAGCGAGTACTATGGCGGGAGCTCCTACGAGCAGTACTTC	TRBJ2-7	TRBD2	NA	TRBV5-1
CASSFTGTVYGYTF	TGCGCCAGCAGCTTCACCGGGACGGTTTATGGCTACACCTTC	TRBJ1-2	NA	NA	TRBV4-1
CASSLYQGLETQYF	TGCGCCAGCAGCTTGTATCAGGGTTTGGAGACCCAGTACTTC	TRBJ2-5	NA	NA	TRBV5-1
CASKRGNQPQHF	TGTGCCAGTAAAAGGGGCAATCAGCCCCAGCATTTT	TRBJ1-5	NA	NA	TRBV27
CATSPGWTGELFF	TGTGCCACCAGCCCAGGGTGGACCGGGGAGCTGTTTTTT	TRBJ2-2	NA	NA	TRBV15
CASNLGLAGVAETQYF	TGTGCCAGCAACTTAGGACTAGCGGGAGTGGCGGAGACCCAGTACTTC	TRBJ2-5	TRBD2	NA	TRBV6-6
CASSAPAEAFF	TGTGCCAGCAGCGCCCCGGCTGAAGCTTTCTTT	TRBJ1-1	NA	once	TRBV7-9
CASSSGGTRGDEQFF	TGTGCCAGCAGCTCTGGTGGTACCCGGGGAGATGAGCAGTTCTTC	TRBJ2-1	NA	once	TRBV7-3